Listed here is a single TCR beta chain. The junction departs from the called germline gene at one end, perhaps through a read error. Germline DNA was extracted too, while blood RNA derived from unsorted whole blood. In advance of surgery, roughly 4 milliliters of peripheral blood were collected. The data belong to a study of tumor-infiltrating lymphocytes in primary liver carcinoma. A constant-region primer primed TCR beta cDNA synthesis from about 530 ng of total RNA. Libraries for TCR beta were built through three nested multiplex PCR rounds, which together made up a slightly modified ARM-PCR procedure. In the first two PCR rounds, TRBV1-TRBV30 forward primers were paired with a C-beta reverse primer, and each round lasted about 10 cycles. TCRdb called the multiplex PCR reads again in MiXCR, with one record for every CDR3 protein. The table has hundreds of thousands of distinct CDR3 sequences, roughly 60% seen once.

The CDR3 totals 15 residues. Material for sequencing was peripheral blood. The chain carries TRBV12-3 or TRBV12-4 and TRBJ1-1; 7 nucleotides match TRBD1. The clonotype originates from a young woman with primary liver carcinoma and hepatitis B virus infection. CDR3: CASSSAGGGRTEVFF. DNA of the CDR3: TGTGCCAGCAGTTCGGCTGGAGGGGGCAGGACTGAAGTTTTCTTT.